This T cell receptor beta chain was recorded in a study of immune evolution from preneoplasia to lung adenocarcinoma. About the research overall: HLA loss of heterozygosity: around 6.5% AIS, around 16% MIA, around 35% ADC, none AAH.

V trimming: 2 bases; J trimming: 7 bases; junction bases outside the gene matches: 4. Germline lookup yields CDR1 LNHDA and CDR2 SQIVND (reference sequence). The CDR3 is made up of 13 amino acids. The repertoire was sequenced with immunoSEQ multiplex PCR; TCRdb's copy has only in-frame clones and lacks some. The sample gives more than 6,000 clones, roughly four fifths of which show up once; roughly 12% is in the top ten. Sample: FFPE minimally invasive lung adenocarcinoma tissue. This chain joins TRBV19 and TRBJ1-1; TRBD1 aligns across 7 bases. The TCR originated in a person aged 65 to 85 with lung adenocarcinoma. This chain's CDR3 is CASSIPGQFEAFF. CDR3 coding DNA: TGTGCCAGTAGTATACCGGGACAGTTTGAAGCTTTCTTT. The variable domain in full, with the rest retrieved from reference TRBV19 and TRBJ1-1, is DGGITQSPKYLFRKEGQNVTLSCEQNLNHDAMYWYRQDPGQGLRLIYYSQIVNDFQKGDIAEGYSVSREKKESFPLTVTSAQKNPTAFYLCASSIPGQFEAFFGQGTRLTVV.